The 29 T cell receptor beta chains below all came from one sample that was sequenced in a study of OX40 agonist ivuxolimab in advanced cancers. TCRdb keeps only in-frame clones here, not all; method: immunoSEQ multiplex PCR. The sample lists more than 100,000 clones, about nine tenths occurring once. Source: CD4+ or CD8+ T cells sorted from blood, taken in a trial of the OX40 agonist ivuxolimab. The receptors were gathered from an adult with an advanced solid tumor such as melanoma, head and neck, liver or kidney cancer.

The rearrangement uses TRBV6-5 and TRBJ2-6, with D unclear. CDR1 is MNHEY and CDR2 is SVGAGI in the germline V gene. Trimming took off 6 bases at V and 2 bases at J, with 11 bases between the two ends. CDR3 length: 15 amino acids. This CDR3 reads CASSPLSTGANVLTF. The CDR3 nucleotides are TGTGCCAGCAGCCCCCTATCTACTGGGGCCAACGTCCTGACTTTC.

This chain links TRBV19 with TRBJ1-1; D unclear. V shed 3 bases and J shed 0 bases, with 8 bases lying between them. CDR3 length: 14 residues. Germline CDR1 and CDR2: LNHDA and SQIVND (reference sequence). As DNA, the CDR3 is TGTGCCAGTAGTATCTGGGGAATGAACACTGAAGCTTTCTTT. The encoded protein is CASSIWGMNTEAFF.

J is TRBJ1-1 and V is TRBV29-1, with 12 bases aligning to TRBD1. Germline CDR1 reads SQVTM; CDR2 reads ANQGSEA. This CDR3 contains 15 residues. The trim removed 6 bases at V and 1 base at J, leaving 6 bases unmatched. This chain's CDR3 is CSVGGQGARNTEAFF. CDR3 nucleotides: TGCAGCGTCGGGGGACAGGGGGCTCGGAACACTGAAGCTTTCTTT.

The chain couples TRBV5-1 to TRBJ2-4; the match to TRBD2 covers 12 bases. V trimming: 4 bases; J trimming: 8 bases; junction bases outside the gene matches: 4. The CDR3 spans 14 residues. The germline gives CDR1 SGHRS, CDR2 YFSETQ. CDR3 nucleotide sequence: TGCGCCAGCAGCCCACCTAGCGGGAGGGACATTCAGTACTTC. Its protein product is CASSPPSGRDIQYF.

This clone occurred once. The V and J genes are TRBV7-9 and TRBJ2-5; 14 bases fit TRBD2. Gene TRBJ2-7 matches the end of the DNA better, so the J call may be wrong. Germline CDR1 SEHNR, CDR2 FQNEAQ (reference sequence). The CDR3 has 19 amino acids. The CDR3 loop is CASSPGLPTSGRAMYEQYF. CDR3 in DNA: TGTGCCAGCAGCCCAGGACTGCCGACTAGCGGGAGGGCCATGTACGAGCAGTACTTC.

DNA for the CDR3: TGTGCCAGCAGTCCCACCGGGGTTTTCCGGGAGCTGTTTTTT. Its protein is CASSPTGVFRELFF. This chain joins TRBV2 and TRBJ2-2; D is possibly TRBD2 (5 bases). This CDR3 has 14 residues. The V end was cut by 5 bases, the J end by 9 bases, with 16 bases between. Germline V gene lookup returns CDR1 SNHLY and CDR2 FYNNEI.

The V call is TRBV6-5, the J call TRBJ2-1; 11 positions match TRBD2. The germline V gene has CDR1 MNHEY and CDR2 SVGAGI. This CDR3 has 16 residues. V lost 2 bases, J lost 7 bases, and 7 bases stayed unmatched. In nucleotides, the CDR3 is TGTGCCAGCAGTTACCCCACTAGCGGGAGAGTGAATGAGCAGTTCTTC. Translation: CASSYPTSGRVNEQFF.

V and J are TRBV9 and TRBJ1-3; D call uncertain. This CDR3 contains 14 residues. Per germline, CDR1 SGDLS and CDR2 YYNGEE. Trimming stripped 5 bases from V and 0 bases from J, with 9 bases between. CDR3 region: CASSQLSSGNTIYF. The CDR3 nucleotides read TGTGCCAGCAGTCAACTCAGCTCTGGAAACACCATATATTTT.

The chain is built from TRBV7-6 and TRBJ1-1, with 7 bases lining up with TRBD1. CDR1 and CDR2 from the germline V gene are SGHVS and FNYEAQ. J lost 0 bases, V lost 5 bases, and 6 bases had no gene match. The CDR3 consists of 15 residues. This CDR3 is CASSLGTELNTEAFF. The CDR3 nucleotides are TGTGCCAGCAGCCTAGGGACAGAGTTGAACACTGAAGCTTTCTTT.

The chain carries TRBV28 and TRBJ1-5; tentative D call: TRBD1 (6 bases). The germline gives CDR1 MDHEN, CDR2 SYDVKM. CDR3 size: 17 residues. Trimming shortened V by 3 bases and J by 11 bases, and 26 bases separated the two germline ends. The CDR3 nucleotides read TGTGCCAGCAGTTTCTTAGGGGGGCCGGCGCGGATTTGGGCCCAGCATTTT. Translated: CASSFLGGPARIWAQHF.

The rearrangement joins TRBV7-9 to TRBJ2-3; the match to TRBD2 covers 9 bases. V lost 2 bases, J lost 6 bases, and 9 bases stayed unmatched. CDR1 is SEHNR and CDR2 is FQNEAQ in the germline V gene (reference sequence). This CDR3 has 16 residues. The CDR3 reads CASSLWAGGRGDTQYF. CDR3 bases: TGTGCCAGCAGCTTATGGGCGGGAGGGCGAGGCGATACGCAGTATTTT.

This clone has only a few counts. The genes are TRBV7-3 and TRBJ2-1; TRBD2 is a possible D gene (6 bases). The CDR3 totals 15 residues. The germline V and J ends were trimmed by 5 bases and 0 bases, with 11 bases remaining between them. Germline V gives CDR1 SGHTA, CDR2 FQGTGA. This chain's CDR3 is CASSPSDSSYNEQFF. In DNA form, the CDR3 reads TGTGCCAGCAGCCCTAGCGATAGCTCCTACAATGAGCAGTTCTTC.

This rearrangement joins TRBV7-9 to TRBJ2-7, with D unresolved. The CDR3 is made up of 14 amino acids. V lost 4 bases, J lost 4 bases, and 14 bases lay in between. In germline, CDR1 is SEHNR, CDR2 FQNEAQ (reference sequence). In nucleotides, the CDR3 is TGTGCCAGCAGCTCTCGAGAGTGGCGGTACGAGCAGTACTTC. This gives the protein CASSSREWRYEQYF.

The chain joins TRBV11-2 to TRBJ2-6; D unclear. The CDR3 has 17 residues. V gave up 0 bases and J gave up 4 bases, with 13 bases separating them. The germline V gene has CDR1 SGHAT and CDR2 FQNNGV. This CDR3 reads CASSLDLWVTGANVLTF. In DNA, the CDR3 is TGTGCCAGCAGCTTAGATCTATGGGTGACAGGGGCCAACGTCCTGACTTTC.

The rearrangement links TRBV25-1 to TRBJ2-5; no reliable D call. The V end was cut by 4 bases, the J end by 1 base, with 10 bases between. There are 14 residues in the CDR3. Per the germline V gene, CDR1 is MGHDK and CDR2 is SYGVNS. CDR3 region: CASSAMLGQETQYF. DNA for the CDR3: TGTGCCAGCAGTGCCATGCTGGGCCAAGAGACCCAGTACTTC.

The chain carries TRBV30 and TRBJ1-2; 8 bases are a match to TRBD1. Germline V gene lookup returns CDR1 GTSNPN and CDR2 SVGIG (reference sequence). This CDR3 has 13 amino acids. Trimming cost V 7 bases and J 2 bases; bases outside gene matches: 6. Written as DNA, the CDR3 is TGTGCCTCGCCGTCAGGGGGCAACTATGGCTACACCTTC. This translates into CASPSGGNYGYTF.

The V gene is TRBV10-2, the J gene TRBJ1-5, with TRBD1 as a possible D gene (5 bases). CDR3 length: 13 amino acids. Per germline, CDR1 WSHSY and CDR2 SAAADI. The germline V and J ends were trimmed by 5 bases and 3 bases, with 8 bases remaining between them. CDR3 sequence: CASSQGYNQPQHF. CDR3 in DNA: TGCGCCAGCAGTCAGGGTTACAATCAGCCCCAGCATTTT.

V gene TRBV2 combines with J gene TRBJ2-3; TRBD2 agrees at 8 bases. Germline values: CDR1 SNHLY, CDR2 FYNNEI. The CDR3 spans 15 residues. V gave up 4 bases and J gave up 3 bases; unmatched junction bases: 6. The CDR3 sequence: CASSVIAGSTDTQYF. Here the CDR3 DNA reads TGTGCCAGCAGTGTCATAGCGGGAAGTACAGATACGCAGTATTTT.

V is TRBV30 and J is TRBJ2-3; D gene unclear. The V and J ends lost 8 bases and 2 bases respectively, with 17 bases between them. Germline V gives CDR1 GTSNPN, CDR2 SVGIG (reference sequence). The CDR3 runs to 14 residues. The CDR3 nucleotides are TGTGCCCAGGCAGCAGGTGGGAACACAGATACGCAGTATTTT. Translated, it gives CAQAAGGNTDTQYF.

V is TRBV6-1 and J is TRBJ1-4, with TRBD1 as a possible D gene (5 bases). The germline V gene encodes CDR1 MNHNS and CDR2 SASEGT. The CDR3 sequence is 16 residues long. With 1 base removed from V and 1 base from J, the gap between germline ends came to 10 bases. In DNA, the CDR3 is TGTGCCAGCAGTGAAGGCAGTAGGGGAACTAATGAAAAACTGTTTTTT. Translation gives CASSEGSRGTNEKLFF.

The chain joins TRBV10-3 to TRBJ1-5; 10 bases are shared with TRBD1. This CDR3 contains 13 residues. Germline V CDR1 and CDR2: ENHRY, SYGVKD. The trim removed 10 bases at V and 7 bases at J, leaving 7 bases unmatched. Written as DNA, the CDR3 is TGTGCCACAACCGGGACAGGGGACCAGCCCCAGCATTTT. This gives the protein CATTGTGDQPQHF.

V usage is TRBV27 and J usage is TRBJ2-1, with 7 bases fitting TRBD1. The length of the CDR3 is 15 residues. V gave up 8 bases and J gave up 5 bases; unmatched junction bases: 12. Germline V gives CDR1 MNHEY, CDR2 SMNVEV (reference sequence). In nucleotides, the CDR3 is TGTGCCAGCGCACAGGGGATAGTGCGACACAATGAGCAGTTCTTC. It is translated as CASAQGIVRHNEQFF.

The V gene is TRBV28, the J gene TRBJ1-3, with D perhaps TRBD1 (6 bases). V was pared by 6 bases and J by 0 bases, with 18 bases between. CDR1 and CDR2 (germline): MDHEN, SYDVKM. The length of the CDR3 is 17 residues. This CDR3 reads CASSAPGTPSSGNTIYF. In DNA, the CDR3 is TGTGCCAGCAGCGCCCCCGGGACACCGAGCTCTGGAAACACCATATATTTT.

This chain links TRBV28 with TRBJ1-2; D is undetermined. The germline V gene has CDR1 MDHEN and CDR2 SYDVKM. The CDR3 runs to 13 residues. V gave up 2 bases and J gave up 2 bases, with 6 bases separating them. The CDR3 DNA is TGTGCCAGCAGTTTAGGCGGGAACTATGGCTACACCTTC. This encodes CASSLGGNYGYTF.

This chain joins TRBV28 and TRBJ2-1, with D unclear. V was cut by 4 bases and J by 6 bases, with 16 bases left in between. The CDR3 consists of 15 residues. From germline, CDR1 is MDHEN and CDR2 SYDVKM. DNA for the CDR3: TGTGCCAGCAGTTCCCCCATCCGCCCGGGCAATGAGCAGTTCTTC. It specifies CASSSPIRPGNEQFF.

The V call is TRBV7-3, the J call TRBJ1-1; the D is unclear. The CDR3 covers 13 residues. Between the trimmed V and J ends, which lost 5 bases and 0 bases, there was a span of 7 bases. Germline CDR1 SGHTA, CDR2 FQGTGA. CDR3 in DNA: TGTGCCAGCAGCCCACTTGTGAACACTGAAGCTTTCTTT. It encodes CASSPLVNTEAFF.

This sequence joins TRBV6-6 and TRBJ1-2; no firm D call. Germline V gene data show CDR1 as MNHNY and CDR2 as SVGAGI (reference sequence). V was shortened by 0 bases and J by 2 bases, with 7 bases between the two germline ends. The CDR3 consists of 14 residues. The chain's CDR3 is CASSYSLNNYGYTF. The CDR3 nucleotides are TGTGCCAGCAGTTACTCGCTGAACAACTATGGCTACACCTTC.

The rearrangement links TRBV12-5 to TRBJ2-2, with D possibly matching TRBD1 (6 bases). The CDR3 has 12 amino acids. Germline-derived CDR1 and CDR2 are LGHNT and FRNRAP. Trimming took off 8 bases at V and 4 bases at J, with 8 bases between the two ends. CDR3: CASSRGTGELFF. The CDR3, as DNA: TGTGCTAGTTCCAGGGGCACCGGGGAGCTGTTTTTT.

The chain uses TRBV4-2 and TRBJ1-2; D might be TRBD1 (6 bases). Germline CDR1 reads LGHNA; CDR2 reads YNFKEQ. The V and J ends lost 1 base and 6 bases respectively, with 12 bases between them. This CDR3 has 14 amino acids. CDR3 sequence: CASSQVAGADGYTF. The DNA of the CDR3 is TGTGCCAGCAGCCAAGTCGCGGGGGCAGATGGCTACACCTTC.